This TCR beta chain was sequenced during a study of T cell responses to AZD1222 COVID-19 vaccine (TCRdb year 2021). About the investigation overall: AZD1222 recipients with second doses at about 4 weeks or about 12 weeks were pooled, because spike-specific TCR depth and breadth did not differ between schedules. Trial participants were enrolled into age subgroups of 18-55, 56-69 and 70-plus years, which contained roughly 140, 27 and 60 TCR-sequenced participants, respectively. A total of about 230 trial participants underwent TCR sequencing, of whom 207 received two doses of AZD1222 and some 25 received two doses of the MenACWY control vaccine. The research as a whole found: Only 5 to 7 AZD1222 recipients were SARS-CoV-2 seropositive at baseline, limiting conclusions about previously exposed vaccinees. Because no samples from the day 14 peak response were available, repertoires could be characterized only after the peak T cell response. In the small 56-69-year group, the increase in depth fell short of significance, most likely because of low power. After two AZD1222 doses, both the breadth and the depth of spike-specific TCRs were significantly higher than at day 0 and than in MenACWY recipients. Participants were mostly white British and included more females than males, and it was suggested by the authors that clonal diversity may have been underestimated. Vaccine-associated CD4 TCRs spanned the whole spike protein, with dominant responses in regions 160-218 and 743-854. Nearly half of unique spike-specific TCRs reportedly recognized epitopes outside regions mutated in the B.1.351 and B.1.1.7 variants.

The time point tag for this specimen amounts to: baseline before first vaccination. Vaccinee samples came from UK trials COV001 and COV002, including a single-blind randomized controlled phase 2/3 trial of AZD1222 (ChAdOx1 nCoV-19) in healthy adults. For TCRbeta chain sequencing, PBMC samples were collected from trial participants at day 0 and at day 28 after the second dose. From the germline V gene, CDR1 is KGHDR and CDR2 is SFDVKD. V is pruned by 0 bases and J by 1 base, leaving 3 bases of the junction without a gene match. The CDR3 has 16 amino acids, counting the end cysteine and phenylalanine. This entry keeps only the CDR3 DNA: 48 bases, framed from base 1. This clone occurred once. The antigen it recognizes is unknown. The record has no base qualities; no much larger clone is one base away. The CDR3 regions of human TCRbeta chains were analyzed by immunosequencing. As for the original processing: TCRs in the repertoires were matched against a reference library of SARS-CoV-2-specific TCRs that had been generated with the MIRA antigen-specificity platform. Breadth was defined as the fraction of unique TCRs that were SARS-CoV-2-associated. Depth was defined as the fraction of total T cells that were SARS-CoV-2-associated. Using the MIRA data, each spike-specific TCR was mapped to the spike region that the TCR reacts to and placed in a CD4 or CD8 class. Log10-transformed breadth and depth values were compared by one-way ANOVA with Sidak's multiple comparisons tests. TCRdb's version of the immuneACCESS table is confined to in-frame rearrangements and falls short of the full clone set. An unresolved V gene accounts for under half of the shortfall where checked; the remainder is of unknown origin. V, J and clone size derive from that table, while D and trimming were established from the DNA sequence. The sample table contains 200,000 or so clones; only one count was recorded for 94% of them. Jointly, the top ten make up about 9.2% of the sample.

Here the chain combines TRBV24-1 and TRBJ2-3, and TRBD1 matches 7 of the central bases. The specimen comprised peripheral blood, sampled on day 0 of AZD1222 vaccination. The receptor was derived from an adult in good health. The CDR3 protein is CATSDLHGTGTDTQYF. The DNA reads TGTGCCACCAGTGATTTGCACGGGACAGGCACAGATACGCAGTATTTT.